One sample yielded the 32 T cell receptor beta chains listed below, sequenced in a study of blood T cell repertoires in COVID-19. Assay used: immunoSEQ multiplex PCR; TCRdb lists only in-frame clones, some missing. Of approximately 68,000 clones detected, around 85% appear once; the ten largest clones hold about 4.4%. Sequenced material: peripheral blood. Every receptor here comes from a man in his forties or fifties with active COVID-19.

This rearrangement joins TRBV5-1 to TRBJ2-2, with 7 nucleotides matching TRBD1. Germline V gene sequence: CDR1 SGHRS, CDR2 YFSETQ. The CDR3 extends over 16 amino acids. After removal of 4 bases from V and 0 bases from J, the junction contained 6 bases not matched to a gene. The CDR3 coding sequence is TGCGCCAGCAGCCGTACCGGGACAGCGAACACCGGGGAGCTGTTTTTT. Protein: CASSRTGTANTGELFF.

This chain connects TRBV6-5 to TRBJ2-5; TRBD1 agrees at 9 bases. This CDR3 is built from 14 residues. V dropped 8 bases and J dropped 2; count of bases not matched to a gene: 6. Germline V gene lookup returns CDR1 MNHEY and CDR2 SVGAGI. The DNA for the CDR3 is TGTGCCAGCCCGGGACAGGGCTTACAAGAGACCCAGTACTTC. This sequence encodes CASPGQGLQETQYF.

The V gene is TRBV6-6, the J gene TRBJ2-3; 7 nucleotides match TRBD1. CDR1 is MNHNY, CDR2 SVGAGI, per germline (reference sequence). CDR3 size: 16 residues. V was pared by 7 bases and J by 2 bases, with 12 bases of the junction left unmatched. The CDR3 region is CASKGPGQLSTDTQYF. DNA of the CDR3: TGTGCCAGCAAGGGACCGGGACAGCTTTCCACAGATACGCAGTATTTT.

This rearrangement joins TRBV11-2 to TRBJ2-1; tentatively, D is TRBD2 (5 bases). The CDR3 is 16 residues long. Trimming removed 4 bases at V and 0 bases at J, with 13 bases between. Germline CDR1 reads SGHAT; CDR2 reads FQNNGV. The DNA of the CDR3 is TGTGCCAGCAGCTCAATATCCGGGAACTCCTACAATGAGCAGTTCTTC. The encoded protein is CASSSISGNSYNEQFF.

J is TRBJ2-3 and V is TRBV7-3; D not resolved. The V end lost 5 bases, the J end lost 4 bases, and 13 bases lay between the germline ends. Germline CDR1 SGHTA, CDR2 FQGTGA. This CDR3 has 14 residues. The CDR3 coding sequence is TGTGCCAGCAGCCCAGGCTCCCTCCCAGATACGCAGTATTTT. Translated, it gives CASSPGSLPDTQYF.

The chain couples TRBV6-5 to TRBJ2-4; TRBD1 might be the D (6 bases). The germline V gene encodes CDR1 MNHEY and CDR2 SVGAGI. The CDR3 sequence is 15 residues long. V lost 0 bases and J 4 bases, leaving 10 bases between the germline ends. CDR3 DNA: TGTGCCAGCAGTTACTCGGGGACAACAAAAAACATTCAGTACTTC. Protein: CASSYSGTTKNIQYF.

The genes are TRBV19 and TRBJ1-2, with D maybe TRBD1 (6 bases). Trimming removed 7 bases at V and 8 bases at J, with 23 bases between. The CDR3 consists of 15 residues. Germline loops: CDR1 LNHDA, CDR2 SQIVND (reference sequence). CDR3 coding DNA: TGTGCCAGTATTCCTACATCCGGCAGGGGTTTCGGCTACACCTTC. It translates to CASIPTSGRGFGYTF.

J is TRBJ2-2 and V is TRBV29-1; 9 positions agree with TRBD1. Trimming at V came to 1 base and at J to 3 bases, leaving 15 bases not matched to a gene. The CDR3 totals 19 residues. CDR1 and CDR2 (germline): SQVTM, ANQGSEA. DNA for the CDR3: TGCAGCGTTGAAGTGCGTGGACAGGGGTCGTGGAGTGACACCGGGGAGCTGTTTTTT. Protein: CSVEVRGQGSWSDTGELFF.

J is TRBJ1-6 and V is TRBV2, with D hard to call. The CDR3 covers 14 residues. Germline V CDR1 and CDR2: SNHLY, FYNNEI. V shed 7 bases and J shed 12 bases, with 19 bases lying between them. CDR3 DNA sequence: TGTGCCAGCACCCCCGTCGGGTCACACGAACCCCTCCACTTT. The encoded protein is CASTPVGSHEPLHF.

V and J are TRBV7-9 and TRBJ2-7, with D maybe TRBD1 (5 bases). The CDR3 spans 15 residues. CDR1 and CDR2 (germline): SEHNR, FQNEAQ (reference sequence). V lost 0 bases and J 2 bases, leaving 11 bases between the germline ends. The DNA of the CDR3 is TGTGCCAGCAGCTTAGCTGGGTCAGGGACCTACGAGCAGTACTTC. This translates into CASSLAGSGTYEQYF.

The chain has TRBV3-1 (or the pseudogene TRBV3-2) and TRBJ2-7; TRBD1 matches at 11 bases. This CDR3 has 15 amino acids. Trimming cost V 1 base and J 5 bases; bases outside gene matches: 4. CDR1 is LGHDT and CDR2 is YNNKEL in the germline V gene (reference sequence). The CDR3 spells CASSQGRTGGNEQYF. CDR3 coding DNA: TGTGCCAGCAGCCAAGGCCGGACAGGGGGCAACGAGCAGTACTTC.

The gene calls are TRBV4-2 and TRBJ2-3; 9 positions match TRBD2. CDR1 and CDR2 (germline): LGHNA, YNFKEQ. The CDR3 consists of 14 residues. After removal of 1 base from V and 5 bases from J, the junction contained 1 base not matched to a gene. This CDR3 is CASSQVLAGDTQYF. The CDR3 DNA follows: TGTGCCAGCAGCCAAGTACTAGCGGGAGATACGCAGTATTTT.

The chain is built from TRBV5-1 and TRBJ2-3; D ambiguous. From germline, CDR1 is SGHRS and CDR2 YFSETQ. The CDR3 is made up of 14 amino acids. V was shortened by 0 bases and J by 6 bases, with 11 bases between the two germline ends. CDR3 in amino acids: CASSLEPNADTQYF. The CDR3 region has the DNA TGCGCCAGCAGCTTGGAGCCCAACGCGGATACGCAGTATTTT.

V gene TRBV18 combines with J gene TRBJ1-5; D gene unclear. The CDR3 length is 13 residues. CDR1 is KGHSH and CDR2 is LQKENI in the germline V gene. V lost 5 bases to trimming and J lost 5 bases, with 10 bases between them. CDR3 sequence reads: CASSSGVDQPQHF. The DNA of the CDR3 is TGTGCCAGCTCATCTGGAGTAGATCAGCCCCAGCATTTT.

The chain uses TRBV3-1 (or the pseudogene TRBV3-2) and TRBJ2-5; TRBD2 is a possible D gene (5 bases). CDR1 is LGHDT, CDR2 YNNKEL, per germline (reference sequence). V was trimmed by 1 base and J by 4 bases, leaving 10 bases between them. The CDR3 totals 14 residues. The DNA of the CDR3 is TGTGCCAGCAGCCAAGGCTCGGGGAGAGAGACCCAGTACTTC. It encodes CASSQGSGRETQYF.

A few counts support this clone. The V and J genes are TRBV29-1 and TRBJ2-1; TRBD2 matches at 10 bases. CDR1 and CDR2 from the germline V gene are SQVTM and ANQGSEA. J lost 9 bases, V lost 6 bases, and 17 bases had no gene match. The CDR3 consists of 16 residues. The CDR3 loop is CSVANLGLAETGEQFF. In DNA form, the CDR3 reads TGCAGCGTCGCGAATCTTGGACTAGCGGAAACGGGTGAGCAGTTCTTC.

In this sample, this clone turned up once. This chain connects TRBV7-6 to TRBJ1-4, with D possibly matching TRBD1 (6 bases). CDR1 is SGHVS, CDR2 FNYEAQ, per germline. This CDR3 contains 12 residues. The ends were cut back, 5 bases at V and 12 bases at J, with 13 bases in the middle. The CDR3 is CASSPRGGELFF. Written as DNA, the CDR3 is TGTGCCAGCAGCCCAAGGGGGGGAGAACTGTTTTTT.

This clone was recorded only once. The CDR3 sequence is CASSSLAGGLNEQFF. DNA for the CDR3: TGCGCCAGCAGCTCACTAGCGGGGGGGCTTAATGAGCAGTTCTTC. The chain employs TRBV5-1 and TRBJ2-1, with TRBD2 matching 13 bases. The V and J ends lost 3 bases and 7 bases, in that order; junction bases with no gene match: 4. CDR1 is SGHRS and CDR2 is YFSETQ in the germline V gene. This CDR3 spans 15 amino acids.

This clone appeared a few times. The J gene is TRBJ2-7, the V gene TRBV2; D not resolved. CDR1 is SNHLY, CDR2 FYNNEI, per germline. The CDR3 is 11 amino acids. The germline V and J ends were trimmed by 5 bases and 5 bases, with 7 bases remaining between them. CDR3 nucleotides: TGTGCCAGCAGTCTCCGTAACGAGCAGTACTTC. Translated, it gives CASSLRNEQYF.

The CDR3 region is CASSLEHEQFF. CDR3 DNA sequence: TGTGCCAGCAGTTTGGAGCATGAGCAGTTCTTC. The chain carries TRBV12-3 or TRBV12-4 and TRBJ2-1; D remains unclear. The germline V and J ends were trimmed by 3 bases and 8 bases, with 5 bases remaining between them. The CDR3 runs to 11 residues.

The chain joins TRBV28 to TRBJ2-3, with 15 bases that match TRBD2. The CDR3 sequence is 20 residues long. The germline CDR1 and CDR2 sequences are MDHEN and SYDVKM. The V segment lost 4 bases and the J segment 4 bases; nucleotides outside the gene matches: 15. The DNA for the CDR3 is TGTGCCAGCAGTTCTTTCTCATGGACTAGCGGGAGGGCCTTCTCAGATACGCAGTATTTT. The encoded protein is CASSSFSWTSGRAFSDTQYF.

The V gene is TRBV6-5, the J gene TRBJ2-7, with D perhaps TRBD2 (7 bases). The CDR3 has 14 amino acids. The V gene's germline CDR1 is MNHEY and CDR2 SVGAGI. Trimming left V 2 bases short and J 6 bases short, with 14 bases between. The CDR3: CASSYPREGGEQYF. In DNA form, the CDR3 reads TGTGCCAGCAGTTACCCCAGGGAGGGGGGCGAGCAGTACTTC.

This sequence joins TRBV7-3 and TRBJ2-3; perhaps TRBD1 as D (6 bases). The CDR3 extends over 17 amino acids. The germline CDR1 and CDR2 sequences are SGHTA and FQGTGA. The V gene lost 1 base and the J gene lost 4 bases, with 18 bases spanning the gap. The CDR3 DNA is TGTGCCAGCAGCTTAAAGTCTGCTTGGGGGCGGCCAGATACGCAGTATTTT. As protein: CASSLKSAWGRPDTQYF.

This clone was detected a few times. This rearrangement joins TRBV7-9 to TRBJ2-3; unclear D gene. CDR3 size: 12 residues. Trimming shortened V by 2 bases and J by 4 bases, and 4 bases separated the two germline ends. Per germline, CDR1 SEHNR and CDR2 FQNEAQ (reference sequence). CDR3 coding DNA: TGTGCCAGCAGCTTATTAGCAGATACGCAGTATTTT. As protein: CASSLLADTQYF.

The chain uses TRBV27 and TRBJ2-7; 16 bases are shared with TRBD2. The CDR3 is made up of 17 amino acids. With 5 bases clipped from V and 2 bases from J, the junction kept 6 bases outside the gene matches. Germline CDR1 MNHEY, CDR2 SMNVEV (reference sequence). The CDR3: CASSITGTSGRAYEQYF. CDR3 nucleotides: TGTGCCAGCAGTATAACCGGGACTAGCGGGAGGGCCTACGAGCAGTACTTC.

V usage is TRBV24-1 and J usage is TRBJ1-2; 8 nucleotides line up with TRBD1. The trim removed 3 bases at V and 3 bases at J, leaving 2 bases unmatched. The CDR3 is 14 residues long. Per germline, CDR1 KGHDR and CDR2 SFDVKD. The CDR3 spells CATSDRTGYYGYTF. The DNA for the CDR3 is TGTGCCACCAGTGATCGGACAGGGTACTATGGCTACACCTTC.

A word on this clone: An end of the junction differs from the germline gene, which may be a read error. The CDR3 sequence: CATSRDRVNEKLFF. CDR3 nucleotides: TGTGCCACCAGCCGAGACAGGGTTAATGAAAAACTGTTTTTT. The V call is TRBV15, the J call TRBJ1-4; 7 bases match TRBD1. CDR3 length equals 14 residues. Germline V gene data show CDR1 as LNHNV and CDR2 as YYDKDF (reference sequence).

This sequence joins TRBV2 and TRBJ1-3; 8 positions match TRBD1. Germline-derived CDR1 and CDR2 are SNHLY and FYNNEI. The CDR3 has 14 residues. V lost 6 bases to trimming and J lost 0 bases; unmatched junction nucleotides: 1. The CDR3 region is CASSGQGSGNTIYF. CDR3 sequence (DNA): TGTGCCAGCAGCGGACAGGGCTCTGGAAACACCATATATTTT. The full variable domain, in which reference TRBV2 and TRBJ1-3 provide the parts outside the CDR3, is EPEVTQTPSHQVTQMGQEVILRCVPISNHLYFYWYRQILGQKVEFLVSFYNNEISEKSEIFDDQFSVERPDGSNFTLKIRSTKLEDSAMYFCASSGQGSGNTIYFGEGSWLTVV.

This sequence joins TRBV10-2 and TRBJ1-1; D unresolved. Germline values: CDR1 WSHSY, CDR2 SAAADI. The CDR3 has 13 amino acids. Trimming cost V 4 bases and J 11 bases, with 17 bases left between them. The CDR3 region has the DNA TGCGCCAGCAGTGTGGGTAGGCGGGGAGAGGCTTTCTTT. It codes for CASSVGRRGEAFF.

The genes are TRBV4-2 and TRBJ1-2, with a tentative D call TRBD1 (6 bases). CDR1 is LGHNA and CDR2 is YNFKEQ in the germline V gene. The CDR3 length is 15 residues. Between the trimmed V and J ends, which lost 1 base and 8 bases, there was a span of 17 bases. Written as DNA, the CDR3 is TGTGCCAGCAGCCAAGCAGGGGAGAGAGGGTACGGCTACACCTTC. Protein sequence: CASSQAGERGYGYTF.

This clone was seen more than once but under ten times. The gene calls are TRBV9 and TRBJ2-7; 14 nucleotides line up with TRBD2. CDR1 and CDR2 (germline): SGDLS, YYNGEE. J lost 6 bases, V lost 4 bases, and 3 bases had no gene match. The CDR3 loop spans 14 amino acids. The chain's CDR3 is CASSLGLAGAEQYF. DNA of the CDR3: TGTGCCAGCAGCCTGGGACTAGCGGGGGCCGAGCAGTACTTC.

This clone was seen more than once but under ten times. At one of its ends the junction is not consistent with the germline gene, which may arise from a read error. V gene TRBV7-9 combines with J gene TRBJ2-2; 10 bases line up with TRBD1. This CDR3 is built from 15 residues. The germline CDR1 and CDR2 sequences are SEHNR and FQNEAQ (reference sequence). The CDR3: CASRLGQGVSGELFF. The CDR3 DNA follows: TGTGCCAGCAGATTAGGACAGGGGGTTTCCGGGGAGCTGTTTTTT.